This TCR beta chain was captured in a study of shared clonotypes between healthy human individuals. Germline V gene sequence: CDR1 SGDLS, CDR2 YYNGEE. Including both end residues, the CDR3 is 18 amino acids long. In the CD4+ fraction, cells were divided into CD45RA+ naive and CD45RA-negative memory subsets. The data were produced by immunoSEQ multiplex PCR, yet TCRdb's version contains in-frame clones alone and is incomplete. The sample records approximately 2.1 million clones, 90% to 95% being singletons. In regard to this clone: It is unclear where the CDR3 begins or ends on the DNA, so no DNA is shown, and the CDR3 is as TCRdb lists it.

The chain employs TRBV9 and TRBJ1-3; the table's D call of TRBD1 was not tested on the DNA. This TCR came from a man between 18 and 29 years old in good health. Some clones in this sample may be carry-over from other donors' samples. Source material: naive CD4+ T cells from PBMCs. The sample's subset: CD45RA+ positively selected. Here the CDR3 reads CASSVGPGQAVSGNTIYF.